This T cell receptor (beta chain) was identified in a study of T cells in Graves' hyperthyroidism and ophthalmopathy. Whole-study context: Peripheral blood specimens were obtained at initial diagnosis, prior to any treatment.

Study-level points and caveats: Most clonotypes that expanded in the thyroid above 0.001 also showed up in blood. Ophthalmopathy was predicted by the model a median of around 5.9 months ahead of onset.

CDR1 and CDR2 from the germline V gene are MNHEY and SMNVEV (reference sequence). V was shortened by 6 bases and J by 2 bases, with 18 bases between the two germline ends. This CDR3 is built from 16 residues. A note on this clonotype: Its antigen is not known.

Clinical symptoms, serum thyroxine, TRAb, thyroid ultrasound and orbital computed tomography established diagnosis. RNA transcripts yielded amplified TCR beta CDR3 regions. The HTBI primer set drove a first-round RT-PCR of the TCR CDR3. One entry per CDR3 protein, called by TCRdb with MiXCR from the multiplex PCR reads. The sample shows around 700,000 distinct CDR3 sequences, around 20% of them seen only once. Sample: blood. The receptor's source is a woman between 45 and 60 years old with Graves' hyperthyroidism that later progressed to Graves' ophthalmopathy. This chain joins TRBV27 and TRBJ2-3; D unresolved. Here the CDR3 DNA reads TGTGCCAGCAGCCCCCGTATAATAAAGTACACAGATACGCAGTATTTT. Its protein is CASSPRIIKYTDTQYF.